What follows are 21 T cell receptor beta chains derived from one specimen sequenced in a study of blood T cell repertoires in COVID-19. The table came from immunoSEQ multiplex PCR; TCRdb's copy has only in-frame clones and leaves some out. Here the sample spans about 62,000 clones, 80% to 90% being singletons. The sample consisted of peripheral blood. The receptor source for this set is a woman in her fifties or sixties with COVID-19, enrolled during active disease.

The chain is built from TRBV6-1 and TRBJ1-5; D gene unclear. With 2 bases removed from V and 3 bases from J, the gap between germline ends came to 2 bases. Germline V CDR1 and CDR2: MNHNS, SASEGT. The CDR3 runs 12 residues. This CDR3 is CASSELNQPQHF. The CDR3 region has the DNA TGTGCCAGCAGTGAACTCAATCAGCCCCAGCATTTT.

This rearrangement joins TRBV28 to TRBJ2-7; TRBD2 agrees at 8 bases. Germline V gene data show CDR1 as MDHEN and CDR2 as SYDVKM. V shed 7 bases, J shed 7 bases, and the junction held 12 bases outside the gene matches. This CDR3 is built from 14 residues. This CDR3 is CASKAAGGIGEQYF. The CDR3 DNA sequence: TGTGCCAGCAAAGCGGCGGGAGGAATTGGGGAGCAGTACTTC.

The chain is built from TRBV7-9 and TRBJ1-2, with TRBD1 identical over 8 bases. The V and J ends lost 6 bases and 3 bases, in that order; junction bases with no gene match: 12. Germline values: CDR1 SEHNR, CDR2 FQNEAQ (reference sequence). This CDR3 spans 16 amino acids. CDR3 in DNA: TGTGCCAGCAGTCGGCCTCGGACAGGGAACCACTATGGCTACACCTTC. Translation gives CASSRPRTGNHYGYTF.

The V and J genes are TRBV19 and TRBJ2-7; D perhaps matches TRBD1 (6 bases). Germline values: CDR1 LNHDA, CDR2 SQIVND (reference sequence). V lost 3 bases to trimming and J lost 1 base, with 7 bases between them. The CDR3 has 13 residues. The CDR3 bases are TGTGCCAGTAGTATTCAGGGGTCCTACGAGCAGTACTTC. Residues: CASSIQGSYEQYF.

The CDR3 loop is CASSQDRLGTGGGATIYF. The CDR3 bases are TGCGCCAGCAGCCAAGATAGGTTAGGGACAGGGGGCGGTGCCACCATATATTTT. The chain uses TRBV4-3 and TRBJ1-3; TRBD1 matches at 12 bases. Germline-derived CDR1 and CDR2 are LGHNA and YSLEER. The CDR3 consists of 18 residues. The V segment lost 0 bases and the J segment 9 bases; nucleotides outside the gene matches: 12.

The chain joins TRBV6-1 to TRBJ2-1; TRBD2 is a possible D gene (5 bases). This CDR3 has 14 residues. Germline V CDR1 and CDR2: MNHNS, SASEGT. V dropped 1 base and J dropped 8 bases, with 12 bases sitting between them. CDR3 sequence (DNA): TGTGCCAGCAGTGAAGACCTAGCAGGCGATGAGCAGTTCTTC. This translates into CASSEDLAGDEQFF.

The gene calls are TRBV5-1 and TRBJ1-6; D call uncertain. This CDR3 has 15 residues. CDR1 and CDR2 from the germline V gene are SGHRS and YFSETQ. The ends were cut back, 1 base at V and 5 bases at J, with 10 bases in the middle. CDR3 residues: CASSLPGNNNSPLHF. CDR3 nucleotide sequence: TGCGCCAGCAGCTTGCCAGGAAATAATAATTCACCCCTCCACTTT. Variable domain in full (rest from reference TRBV5-1 and TRBJ1-6): KAGVTQTPRYLIKTRGQQVTLSCSPISGHRSVSWYQQTPGQGLQFLFEYFSETQRNKGNFPGRFSGRQFSNSRSEMNVSTLELGDSALYLCASSLPGNNNSPLHFGNGTRLTVT.

The chain couples TRBV30 to TRBJ1-5; no definite D call. The germline V and J ends were trimmed by 5 bases and 0 bases, with 11 bases remaining between them. The CDR3 consists of 14 residues. Germline values: CDR1 GTSNPN, CDR2 SVGIG (reference sequence). The CDR3 region has the DNA TGTGCCTGGGCCGGTGGACTTAGCAATCAGCCCCAGCATTTT. Translation: CAWAGGLSNQPQHF.

This clone was observed a single time. J is TRBJ1-5 and V is TRBV30; TRBD1 agrees at 7 bases. This CDR3 contains 13 residues. V dropped 0 bases and J dropped 7; count of bases not matched to a gene: 3. Germline CDR1 is GTSNPN and CDR2 is SVGIG (reference sequence). CDR3 DNA sequence: TGTGCCTGGAGTGTACAGGGGAGGCAGCCCCAGCATTTT. It yields the protein CAWSVQGRQPQHF.

The chain has TRBV2 and TRBJ1-4, with 8 bases lining up with TRBD1. The V gene end was trimmed by 6 bases and the J gene end by 7 bases; junction bases not matched to a gene: 13. CDR1 SNHLY and CDR2 FYNNEI come from the germline V gene. This CDR3 is 16 amino acids long. CDR3 protein: CASRGRTGTVFEKLFF. CDR3 bases: TGTGCCAGCAGGGGAAGGACAGGGACCGTTTTTGAAAAACTGTTTTTT.

The J gene is TRBJ1-5, the V gene TRBV12-5; D is uncertain. The CDR3 spans 13 residues. V was trimmed by 4 bases and J by 4 bases, leaving 8 bases between them. Germline V lookup: CDR1 LGHNT, CDR2 FRNRAP. The CDR3 here is CASGYSQNQPQHF. CDR3 coding DNA: TGTGCTAGTGGTTATTCACAAAATCAGCCCCAGCATTTT. The full variable domain, with the rest looked up from reference TRBV12-5 and TRBJ1-5, is DARVTQTPRHKVTEMGQEVTMRCQPILGHNTVFWYRQTMMQGLELLAYFRNRAPLDDSGMPKDRFSAEMPDATLATLKIQPSEPRDSAVYFCASGYSQNQPQHFGDGTRLSIL.

This chain uses TRBV11-2 with TRBJ2-7; 8 bases are a match to TRBD2. V lost 1 base to trimming and J lost 6 bases; unmatched junction nucleotides: 5. The CDR3 has 14 residues. Germline CDR1 reads SGHAT; CDR2 reads FQNNGV. The CDR3 sequence is CASSLAGGPFEQYF. Written as DNA, the CDR3 is TGTGCCAGCAGCTTAGCGGGAGGGCCCTTCGAGCAGTACTTC.

This clone has only a few counts. The J gene is TRBJ1-1, the V gene TRBV5-1, with D possibly being TRBD1 (5 bases). The ends were cut back, 4 bases at V and 5 bases at J, with 12 bases in the middle. This CDR3 region has 13 residues. CDR1 is SGHRS, CDR2 YFSETQ, per germline. The CDR3 DNA sequence: TGCGCCAGCAGCGCCCAGGGTATAACTGAAGCTTTCTTT. The encoded protein is CASSAQGITEAFF.

The chain employs TRBV19 and TRBJ1-1, with D uncertain. The germline V gene has CDR1 LNHDA and CDR2 SQIVND (reference sequence). The CDR3 totals 14 residues. V lost 3 bases and J 7 bases, leaving 15 bases between the germline ends. The CDR3 protein is CASSITGISSEAFF. CDR3 DNA: TGTGCCAGTAGTATTACGGGGATTTCGAGTGAAGCTTTCTTT.

The genes are TRBV6-2 or TRBV6-3 and TRBJ2-7; TRBD2 might be the D (6 bases). Trimming cost V 8 bases and J 0 bases, with 17 bases left between them. Germline CDR1 and CDR2: MNHEY and SVGEGT. CDR3 length: 15 amino acids. CDR3 bases: TGTGCCAGCCGCCGGGGAGGAGATAGCTCCTACGAGCAGTACTTC. Translating gives CASRRGGDSSYEQYF.

The chain links TRBV9 to TRBJ2-1, with 7 positions matching TRBD2. Germline CDR1 SGDLS, CDR2 YYNGEE. CDR3 length: 16 amino acids. V lost 0 bases, J lost 4 bases, and 7 bases stayed unmatched. The CDR3: CASSVGTSVGYNEQFF. CDR3 in DNA: TGTGCCAGCAGCGTAGGAACTAGCGTGGGGTACAATGAGCAGTTCTTC.

The chain recombines TRBV9 with TRBJ2-1, with 7 positions matching TRBD2. This CDR3 spans 15 amino acids. With 3 bases clipped from V and 6 bases from J, the junction kept 9 bases outside the gene matches. In germline, CDR1 is SGDLS, CDR2 YYNGEE. In DNA form, the CDR3 reads TGTGCCAGCAGCGCCGGGGCGGGAGTGGGCAATGAGCAGTTCTTC. As protein: CASSAGAGVGNEQFF. The full variable domain, rest sourced from reference TRBV9 and TRBJ2-1, is DSGVTQTPKHLITATGQRVTLRCSPRSGDLSVYWYQQSLDQGLQFLIQYYNGEERAKGNILERFSAQQFPDLHSELNLSSLELGDSALYFCASSAGAGVGNEQFFGPGTRLTVL.

This chain connects TRBV3-1 (or the pseudogene TRBV3-2) to TRBJ2-1; 11 nucleotides line up with TRBD2. V lost 0 bases and J lost 8; bases outside the gene matches: 12. Germline CDR1 and CDR2: LGHDT and YNNKEL (reference sequence). The CDR3 runs 18 residues. In DNA form, the CDR3 reads TGTGCCAGCAGCCAAGATGGCCCACTAGCGGGAGAGTCGTATGAGCAGTTCTTC. Its protein is CASSQDGPLAGESYEQFF.

The chain uses TRBV6-2 or TRBV6-3 and TRBJ2-5; TRBD1 agrees at 7 bases. Germline V gene sequence: CDR1 MNHEY, CDR2 SVGEGT. J lost 4 bases, V lost 6 bases, and 11 bases had no gene match. This CDR3 contains 15 residues. The CDR3 reads CASSQPTGKGETQYF. The CDR3, as DNA: TGTGCCAGCAGCCAACCGACAGGGAAGGGAGAGACCCAGTACTTC.

The genes are TRBV6-6 and TRBJ2-7; TRBD2 matches at 9 bases. CDR3 size: 20 residues. Germline values: CDR1 MNHNY, CDR2 SVGAGI (reference sequence). J gave up 0 bases and V 5 bases, and 20 bases lay outside the gene matches. DNA for the CDR3: TGTGCCAGCAGTCGACAAACCTTCTTTAGGACTAGCGCGTACTCCTACGAGCAGTACTTC. Amino acids: CASSRQTFFRTSAYSYEQYF.

The V gene is TRBV11-2, the J gene TRBJ1-3, with D tentatively TRBD1 (5 bases). Germline V gene lookup returns CDR1 SGHAT and CDR2 FQNNGV. The ends were cut back, 1 base at V and 0 bases at J, with 10 bases in the middle. This CDR3 has 16 amino acids. DNA for the CDR3: TGTGCCAGCAGCTTAGTGGGGCAGAACTCTGGAAACACCATATATTTT. Residues: CASSLVGQNSGNTIYF. The full variable domain, completed using reference TRBV11-2 and TRBJ1-3, is EAGVAQSPRYKIIEKRQSVAFWCNPISGHATLYWYQQILGQGPKLLIQFQNNGVVDDSQLPKDRFSAERLKGVDSTLKIQPAKLEDSAVYLCASSLVGQNSGNTIYFGEGSWLTVV.